The sequence of this T cell receptor (beta chain) was determined in a study of T cells in Graves' hyperthyroidism and ophthalmopathy. Regions amplified from RNA transcripts were the TCR beta CDR3 regions. Carried out on the TCR CDR3, a first-round RT-PCR used the HTBI primer set. MiXCR was run by TCRdb on the multiplex PCR reads, yielding one entry per CDR3 protein. The repertoire holds hundreds of thousands of distinct CDR3 sequences, with about 15% as singletons. The J segment lost 4 bases and the V segment lost 0 bases, leaving 4 bases of the junction unmatched. CDR3 length: 16 amino acids. CDR1 is MNHEY and CDR2 is SVGAGI in the germline V gene.

The receptor's source is a young woman with Graves' hyperthyroidism. The specimen sequenced was blood. This chain connects TRBV6-5 to TRBJ1-5, with 9 bases identical to TRBD1. This CDR3 reads CASSYSNRGLNQPQHF. The CDR3 DNA follows: TGTGCCAGCAGTTACTCGAACAGGGGGCTAAATCAGCCCCAGCATTTT.